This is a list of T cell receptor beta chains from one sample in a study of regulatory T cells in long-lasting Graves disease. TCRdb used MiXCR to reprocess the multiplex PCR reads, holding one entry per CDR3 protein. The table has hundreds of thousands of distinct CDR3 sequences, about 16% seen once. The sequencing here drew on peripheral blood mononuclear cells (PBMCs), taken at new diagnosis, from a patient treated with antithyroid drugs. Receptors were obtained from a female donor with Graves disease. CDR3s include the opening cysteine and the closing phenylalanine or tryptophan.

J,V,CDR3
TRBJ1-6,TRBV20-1,CSARPGDSPLHF
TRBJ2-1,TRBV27,CASTSGGLDNEQFF
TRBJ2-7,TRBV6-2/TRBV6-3,CASSTGVGTYEQYF
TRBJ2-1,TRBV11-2,CASSLGQDEQFF
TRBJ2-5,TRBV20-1,CSAREGTGYQETQYF
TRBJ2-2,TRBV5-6,CASSLGVPRSNTGELFF
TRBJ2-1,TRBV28,CASSPLDNEQFF
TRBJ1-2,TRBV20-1,CSAVSWDYGYTF
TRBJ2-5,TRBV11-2,CASSPGLAVKETQYF
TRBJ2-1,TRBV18,CASSRGTGAYNEQFF
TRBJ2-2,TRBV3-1,CASSSRGVKELFF
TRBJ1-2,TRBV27,CASSPQVNYGYTF
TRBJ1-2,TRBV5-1,CASSPYSGTASGYTF
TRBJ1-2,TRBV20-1,CSATSVDRYGYTF
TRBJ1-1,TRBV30,CAWSVVEAFF